Listed below are T cell receptor beta chains from one sample, sequenced in a study of T cell responses to AZD1222 COVID-19 vaccine. Here immunoSEQ multiplex PCR was the method, and the copy in TCRdb shows in-frame clones only, minus some. The top ten hold approximately 45% of the sample, which has 90,000 to 110,000 clones, about 91% seen once. This specimen was peripheral blood, taken 28 days after the second AZD1222 dose. All receptors derive from an adult who received the AZD1222 COVID-19 vaccine. The CDR3 runs from the conserved cysteine through the conserved F or W. The order of the fields is J gene, V gene, CDR3 protein.

J gene: TRBJ2-2
V gene: TRBV5-6
CDR3 protein: CASSLAPVPGELFF

J gene: TRBJ2-2
V gene: TRBV11-2
CDR3 protein: CASSLVGREMTGELFF

J gene: TRBJ1-5
V gene: TRBV6-1
CDR3 protein: CASSDNKAQHF

J gene: TRBJ1-5
V gene: TRBV11-2
CDR3 protein: CASSLDGTYSNQPQHF

J gene: TRBJ1-6
V gene: TRBV27
CDR3 protein: CASSTPRIRARSSPLHF

J gene: TRBJ2-2
V gene: TRBV2
CDR3 protein: CASRSPGTTGELFF

J gene: TRBJ1-1
V gene: TRBV21-1
CDR3 protein: CASSKIGMNTEAFF

J gene: TRBJ1-1
V gene: TRBV28
CDR3 protein: CASSLGGNTEAFF

J gene: TRBJ2-1
V gene: TRBV5-1
CDR3 protein: CASSSGTSGRAGVNEQFF

J gene: TRBJ2-1
V gene: TRBV6-2/TRBV6-3
CDR3 protein: CASSLVRLAGLYNEQFF

J gene: TRBJ2-7
V gene: TRBV7-9
CDR3 protein: CASSPRGQGSLNEQYF

J gene: TRBJ1-1
V gene: TRBV19
CDR3 protein: CASSPTGMNTEAFF

J gene: TRBJ2-5
V gene: TRBV3-1/TRBV3-2
CDR3 protein: CASSQAQGTQYF

J gene: TRBJ2-1
V gene: TRBV7-2
CDR3 protein: CASSLAPFSRNEQFF

J gene: TRBJ1-3
V gene: TRBV2
CDR3 protein: CASSVQGSSGNTIYF

J gene: TRBJ2-3
V gene: TRBV7-3
CDR3 protein: CASSLTGTLRTDTQYF

J gene: TRBJ2-1
V gene: TRBV21-1
CDR3 protein: CASSKGGLGEQFF

J gene: TRBJ1-5
V gene: TRBV5-1
CDR3 protein: CASSLGFSNQPQHF

J gene: TRBJ1-1
V gene: TRBV5-1
CDR3 protein: CASSLERGSWMIGEAFF

J gene: TRBJ2-7
V gene: TRBV7-8
CDR3 protein: CASSLVTVSYEQYF

J gene: TRBJ1-2
V gene: TRBV30
CDR3 protein: CAWTQGEGYTF

J gene: TRBJ2-3
V gene: TRBV28
CDR3 protein: CASSITRGRASDTQYF